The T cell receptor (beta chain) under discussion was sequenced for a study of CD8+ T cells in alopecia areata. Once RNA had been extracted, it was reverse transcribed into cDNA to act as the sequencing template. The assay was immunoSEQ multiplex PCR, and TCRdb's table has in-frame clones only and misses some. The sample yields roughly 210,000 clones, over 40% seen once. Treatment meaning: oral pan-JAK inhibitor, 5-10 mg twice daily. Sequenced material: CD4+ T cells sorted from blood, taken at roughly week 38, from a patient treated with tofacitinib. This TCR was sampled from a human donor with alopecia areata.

The CDR3: CAWTQTGTLAYEQYF. DNA of the CDR3: TGTGCCTGGACTCAAACAGGGACCCTTGCCTACGAGCAGTACTTC. V gene TRBV30 combines with J gene TRBJ2-7; D is perhaps TRBD1 (6 bases). V was pared by 4 bases and J by 2 bases, with 18 bases between. The germline V gene encodes CDR1 GTSNPN and CDR2 SVGIG (reference sequence). There are 15 residues in the CDR3.